The T cell receptor beta chain under discussion was sequenced for a study of shared clonotypes between healthy human individuals. Study-wide context: Serving as donors were two women and three men, whose ages spanned 18 to 49. There were three CD4 naive, three CD4 memory, two CD8 naive and one CD8 memory plates per donor. Notes on the study in general: Investigators expected sequencing depth to affect clonotype sharing among donors. Only blood was sampled; tissue repertoires likely differ.

Germline V gene sequence: CDR1 SGHVS, CDR2 FQNEAQ. Between the trimmed V and J ends, which lost 3 bases and 1 base, there was a span of 6 bases. The CDR3 extends over 13 amino acids. Sequenced by immunoSEQ multiplex PCR; TCRdb stores in-frame clones only, minus some. Altogether some 2,000,000 clones are present, approximately 96% being singletons, with the ten largest covering roughly 0.13%. As concerns this clone: Its antigen is as yet unknown.

The source material was naive CD4+ T cells sorted from blood. Stated subset: CD45RA+ positively selected. The clonotype was recovered from a young man in good health. The chain employs TRBV7-8 and TRBJ1-1; D gene unclear. DNA for the CDR3: TGTGCCAGCAGCTTGCAACCGAACACTGAAGCTTTCTTT. Its protein is CASSLQPNTEAFF.